What follows are 32 T cell receptor beta chains derived from one specimen sequenced in a study of identical twins. Each CDR3 protein is one row after TCRdb ran MiXCR on the 5' RACE reads. The sample holds approximately 260,000 distinct CDR3 sequences, around 15% seen once. Sequencing was carried out using memory (CD45RO+) T cells sorted from blood. The receptors shown here come from a woman under 30 in good health.

The chain has TRBV10-3 and TRBJ2-7; the D call may be TRBD1 or TRBD2 (8 bases each). V lost 10 bases and J lost 1, with 26 bases in between. The CDR3 spans 17 residues. Germline values: CDR1 ENHRY, CDR2 SYGVKD. The CDR3 DNA is TGTGCCACCCAGGGGGCTGCCGGGGGGGCCGTTTCCTACGAGCAGTACTTC. Translating gives CATQGAAGGAVSYEQYF.

The chain has TRBV15 and TRBJ2-1; possibly TRBD2 for D (6 bases). With 1 base removed from V and 3 bases from J, the gap between germline ends came to 10 bases. The CDR3 is 15 amino acids. In germline, CDR1 is LNHNV, CDR2 YYDKDF (reference sequence). The DNA of the CDR3 is TGTGCCACCAGCAGAGCCCCGCGGGGCTACAATGAGCAGTTCTTC. It is translated as CATSRAPRGYNEQFF.

In its sample, this clonotype was seen a few times. The chain employs TRBV6-1 and TRBJ2-1; either TRBD1 or TRBD2 may fit D (5 bases each). Germline CDR1 and CDR2: MNHNS and SASEGT. The CDR3 consists of 15 residues. The germline V and J ends were trimmed by 8 bases and 0 bases, with 14 bases remaining between them. The CDR3 protein is CASGDVAGSYNEQFF. The CDR3 DNA is TGTGCCAGCGGGGACGTAGCCGGCTCCTACAATGAGCAGTTCTTC.

The chain carries TRBV9 and TRBJ1-1; perhaps TRBD1 as D (6 bases). Germline loops: CDR1 SGDLS, CDR2 YYNGEE. Trimming removed 7 bases from V and 4 bases from J, with 17 bases in between. The CDR3 totals 14 residues. The CDR3 sequence: CASGANTGITEAFF. DNA of the CDR3: TGTGCCAGCGGCGCTAATACAGGGATCACTGAAGCTTTCTTT. Variable domain in full (rest from reference TRBV9 and TRBJ1-1): DSGVTQTPKHLITATGQRVTLRCSPRSGDLSVYWYQQSLDQGLQFLIQYYNGEERAKGNILERFSAQQFPDLHSELNLSSLELGDSALYFCASGANTGITEAFFGQGTRLTVV.

This chain joins TRBV7-2 and TRBJ2-2; 7 bases fit TRBD2. CDR3 length equals 15 residues. The V gene end was trimmed by 5 bases and the J gene end by 2 bases; junction bases not matched to a gene: 5. Looked up from germline, CDR1 is SGHTA and CDR2 is FQGNSA. The DNA for the CDR3 is TGTGCCAGCAGCCCAGCGGGGATTAACACCGGGGAGCTGTTTTTT. This translates into CASSPAGINTGELFF.

This chain uses TRBV9 with TRBJ2-1; weak D call: TRBD1 (6 bases). The germline V gene encodes CDR1 SGDLS and CDR2 YYNGEE. CDR3 size: 15 residues. Between the trimmed V and J ends, which lost 3 bases and 3 bases, there was a span of 13 bases. The CDR3 sequence is CASSARTALYNEQFF. Here the CDR3 DNA reads TGTGCCAGCAGCGCGCGGACAGCGCTCTACAATGAGCAGTTCTTC.

The chain recombines TRBV6-1 with TRBJ1-5; 7 bases align to TRBD1. V gave up 3 bases and J gave up 7 bases; unmatched junction bases: 6. This CDR3 region has 14 residues. Germline lookup yields CDR1 MNHNS and CDR2 SASEGT. The CDR3 coding sequence is TGTGCCAGCAGTGAGTGGGACAGCGGGCAGCCCCAGCATTTT. Translated, it gives CASSEWDSGQPQHF.

This clonotype was detected ten times or more. The chain joins TRBV2 to TRBJ2-2; TRBD1 aligns across 7 bases. V lost 11 bases, J lost 5 bases, and 14 bases stayed unmatched. Per the germline V gene, CDR1 is SNHLY and CDR2 is FYNNEI. CDR3 length: 15 residues. In nucleotides, the CDR3 is TGTGCCTCCCTTGTCGACAGGGCCGGGACCGGGGAGCTGTTTTTT. Residues: CASLVDRAGTGELFF.

In this sample, this clonotype turned up a few times. V usage is TRBV12-3 or TRBV12-4 and J usage is TRBJ2-1; D possibly corresponds to TRBD2 (5 bases). The CDR3 totals 15 residues. V dropped 5 bases and J dropped 2 bases, with 13 bases sitting between them. The CDR3 loop is CASSPRGSAYNEQFF. The CDR3 DNA is TGTGCCAGCAGTCCCCGGGGTAGTGCCTACAATGAGCAGTTCTTC.

V usage is TRBV7-2 and J usage is TRBJ2-5; 8 positions agree with TRBD2. The V gene end was trimmed by 4 bases and the J gene end by 4 bases; junction bases not matched to a gene: 5. Per the germline V gene, CDR1 is SGHTA and CDR2 is FQGNSA. This CDR3 is built from 14 residues. The CDR3 bases are TGTGCCAGCAGCTCAGCGGGAGCTGCAGAGACCCAGTACTTC. Its protein is CASSSAGAAETQYF.

The chain combines TRBV7-3 with TRBJ2-3; D remains unclear. Germline CDR1 and CDR2: SGHTA and FQGTGA. This CDR3 has 13 amino acids. With 1 base removed from V and 5 bases from J, the gap between germline ends came to 7 bases. The chain's CDR3 is CASSLNEEDTQYF. The DNA of the CDR3 is TGTGCCAGCAGCTTAAACGAGGAAGATACGCAGTATTTT.

This clonotype came up many times. The V and J genes are TRBV12-3 or TRBV12-4 and TRBJ1-1; D uncertain. Trimming left V 5 bases short and J 7 bases short, with 11 bases between. The CDR3 consists of 12 residues. CDR3 in amino acids: CASSNERYEAFF. The CDR3 coding sequence is TGTGCCAGCAGTAACGAAAGATATGAAGCTTTCTTT.

CDR3 DNA sequence: TGCGCCAGCAGCCAAGCAAGGACAGGGGGTAATGAAAAACTGTTTTTT. Residues: CASSQARTGGNEKLFF. V usage is TRBV4-3 and J usage is TRBJ1-4; 10 bases are a match to TRBD1. With V trimmed by 1 base and J by 4 bases, 3 bases remained unmatched. CDR3 size: 16 residues. The V gene's germline CDR1 is LGHNA and CDR2 YSLEER.

V gene TRBV19 combines with J gene TRBJ2-1; a possible D gene is TRBD2 (6 bases). CDR3 size: 15 residues. From germline, CDR1 is LNHDA and CDR2 SQIVND (reference sequence). V lost 7 bases and J lost 3, with 16 bases in between. The CDR3 nucleotides are TGTGCCAGTAAAGAATCGGCGGGGATCTACAATGAGCAGTTCTTC. This gives the protein CASKESAGIYNEQFF.

Here the CDR3 reads CASSAGGSSYNEQFF. In nucleotides, the CDR3 is TGTGCCAGCAGTGCCGGGGGATCCTCCTACAATGAGCAGTTCTTC. This chain joins TRBV6-1 and TRBJ2-1, with a tentative D call TRBD2 (6 bases). Trimming shortened V by 4 bases and J by 0 bases, and 10 bases separated the two germline ends. Germline lookup yields CDR1 MNHNS and CDR2 SASEGT. The CDR3 loop spans 15 amino acids.

This clonotype was observed once. The chain uses TRBV7-6 and TRBJ2-5, with 8 bases fitting TRBD1. This CDR3 spans 14 amino acids. Unmatched junction bases numbered 9, after V lost 5 bases and J lost 7 bases. Germline assignment: CDR1 SGHVS and CDR2 FNYEAQ. The CDR3 loop reads CASSPGTGLGTQYF. The CDR3 nucleotides are TGTGCCAGCAGCCCTGGGACAGGTCTCGGGACCCAGTACTTC.

The rearrangement joins TRBV20-1 to TRBJ2-1; 8 positions agree with TRBD2. V shed 3 bases and J 0 bases; nucleotides not matched to a gene: 10. The CDR3 sequence is 17 residues long. Germline V lookup: CDR1 DFQATT, CDR2 SNEGSKA (reference sequence). The CDR3 here is CSASSSGTTSSYNEQFF. The CDR3 bases are TGCAGTGCTAGTAGTAGCGGGACTACGAGCTCCTACAATGAGCAGTTCTTC.

The chain employs TRBV9 and TRBJ2-7; D ambiguous. The V end was cut by 0 bases, the J end by 3 bases, with 13 bases between. Germline CDR1 and CDR2: SGDLS and YYNGEE. The CDR3 has 15 residues. CDR3 nucleotides: TGTGCCAGCAGCGTAGCCGGATCGGTAGACTACGAGCAGTACTTC. The encoded protein is CASSVAGSVDYEQYF.

The chain recombines TRBV3-1 with TRBJ2-1, with D unresolved. V lost 4 bases, J lost 9 bases, and 10 bases lay in between. This CDR3 region has 12 residues. In germline, CDR1 is LGHDT, CDR2 YNNKEL (reference sequence). This CDR3 is CASSPSGPEQFF. The CDR3 nucleotides read TGTGCCAGCAGCCCCAGTGGTCCTGAGCAGTTCTTC.

This chain uses TRBV7-2 with TRBJ1-1; D not resolved. The V gene lost 1 base and the J gene lost 1 base, with 13 bases spanning the gap. This CDR3 spans 16 amino acids. Looked up from germline, CDR1 is SGHTA and CDR2 is FQGNSA. CDR3 in DNA: TGTGCCAGCAGCTTAGGTCGTGCGCTTAAGAACACTGAAGCTTTCTTT. This codes for CASSLGRALKNTEAFF.

This clonotype has a handful of counts. The gene calls are TRBV5-1 and TRBJ1-6; D is possibly TRBD1 (5 bases). V shed 4 bases and J shed 8 bases, with 16 bases lying between them. This CDR3 region has 15 residues. The germline V gene has CDR1 SGHRS and CDR2 YFSETQ. The CDR3 DNA reads as TGCGCCAGCAGCGACCAGGGACGGAGAGATTCACCCCTCCACTTT. This encodes CASSDQGRRDSPLHF. Together with reference TRBV5-1 and TRBJ1-6, the CDR3 gives the full variable domain: KAGVTQTPRYLIKTRGQQVTLSCSPISGHRSVSWYQQTPGQGLQFLFEYFSETQRNKGNFPGRFSGRQFSNSRSEMNVSTLELGDSALYLCASSDQGRRDSPLHFGNGTRLTVT.

The chain employs TRBV14 and TRBJ2-1; TRBD2 matches at 9 bases. The CDR3 covers 18 residues. Looked up from germline, CDR1 is SGHDN and CDR2 is FVKESK. The V segment lost 3 bases and the J segment 3 bases; nucleotides outside the gene matches: 12. The CDR3 DNA reads TGTGCCAGCAGCCACCCAGCGGGAGGAACTGGGGACTACAATGAGCAGTTCTTC. This sequence encodes CASSHPAGGTGDYNEQFF.

V gene TRBV13 combines with J gene TRBJ2-2, with a weak D call TRBD2 (5 bases). The CDR3 spans 15 residues. The germline V and J ends were trimmed by 3 bases and 2 bases, with 10 bases remaining between them. Germline CDR1 and CDR2: PRHDT and FYEKMQ (reference sequence). The CDR3 bases are TGTGCCAGCAGCTTCGGCAGGACTAACACCGGGGAGCTGTTTTTT. Translation: CASSFGRTNTGELFF.

This clonotype was seen more than once but under ten times. The V gene is TRBV7-9, the J gene TRBJ2-1, with 9 bases matching TRBD2. This CDR3 has 14 residues. The V gene's germline CDR1 is SEHNR and CDR2 FQNEAQ (reference sequence). Trimming took 5 bases from V and 7 from J; bases not matched to a gene: 6. CDR3 in DNA: TGTGCCAGCAGCGCCGGGACTAGCACAAATGAGCAGTTCTTC. This codes for CASSAGTSTNEQFF.

This clonotype was seen many times. V and J are TRBV12-3 or TRBV12-4 and TRBJ1-4; weak D call: TRBD1 (6 bases). V lost 5 bases and J lost 14, with 21 bases in between. The CDR3 runs 14 residues. CDR3 residues: CASSPRLGGGILFF. The DNA for the CDR3 is TGTGCCAGCAGTCCCCGCCTGGGGGGCGGCATCCTGTTTTTT.

This clonotype was seen more than once but under ten times. V usage is TRBV6-2 or TRBV6-3 and J usage is TRBJ2-3; D remains unclear. The CDR3 has 15 amino acids. The germline V gene encodes CDR1 MNHEY and CDR2 SVGEGT. V was pared by 2 bases and J by 3 bases, with 12 bases between. The CDR3 protein is CASSYPGRRTDTQYF. For the CDR3, the DNA is TGTGCCAGCAGTTACCCCGGCAGGAGAACAGATACGCAGTATTTT.

The rearrangement joins TRBV6-5 to TRBJ1-2, with D possibly TRBD1 on 5 matching bases. The CDR3 is 12 residues long. Germline V gene lookup returns CDR1 MNHEY and CDR2 SVGAGI. Trimming removed 5 bases at V and 6 bases at J, with 10 bases between. CDR3 nucleotide sequence: TGTGCCAGCAGTCCGGGACCCCATGGCTACACCTTC. This sequence encodes CASSPGPHGYTF.

The chain couples TRBV20-1 to TRBJ2-7; D could derive from TRBD1 or TRBD2 (6 bases each). Germline V lookup: CDR1 DFQATT, CDR2 SNEGSKA (reference sequence). This CDR3 has 14 amino acids. V shed 3 bases and J shed 7 bases, with 19 bases lying between them. The CDR3 here is CSARGGGGQWEQYF. The CDR3 DNA reads as TGCAGTGCTAGGGGCGGTGGGGGGCAATGGGAGCAGTACTTC.

The table lists this clonotype with a few counts. The chain's CDR3 is CASSLPGTGRSYEQYF. CDR3 nucleotide sequence: TGTGCCAGCAGTTTACCCGGGACAGGGCGCTCCTACGAGCAGTACTTC. The chain joins TRBV6-2 or TRBV6-3 to TRBJ2-7; 9 bases fit TRBD1. This CDR3 comprises 16 residues. V trimming: 4 bases; J trimming: 0 bases; junction bases outside the gene matches: 7. Per germline, CDR1 MNHEY and CDR2 SVGEGT.

This clonotype was counted ten times or more. V usage is TRBV20-1 and J usage is TRBJ2-3; 8 bases match TRBD2. With 3 bases clipped from V and 0 bases from J, the junction kept 11 bases outside the gene matches. Per the germline V gene, CDR1 is DFQATT and CDR2 is SNEGSKA (reference sequence). The CDR3 sequence is 17 residues long. The CDR3 reads CSARYLGASGSTDTQYF. The CDR3 coding sequence is TGCAGTGCTAGGTACCTCGGGGCTAGCGGGAGCACAGATACGCAGTATTTT.

The rearrangement links TRBV20-1 to TRBJ2-1; D is uncertain. CDR3 size: 13 residues. With 3 bases removed from V and 7 bases from J, the gap between germline ends came to 13 bases. CDR1 and CDR2 from the germline V gene are DFQATT and SNEGSKA (reference sequence). DNA for the CDR3: TGCAGTGCTAGCGTACTTACGAGGAATGAGCAGTTCTTC. It is translated as CSASVLTRNEQFF.

The rearrangement links TRBV5-1 to TRBJ2-5; 7 bases are a match to TRBD2. The trim removed 0 bases at V and 3 bases at J, leaving 11 bases unmatched. This CDR3 has 17 residues. Germline V gene lookup returns CDR1 SGHRS and CDR2 YFSETQ. The CDR3 coding sequence is TGCGCCAGCAGCTTGGCTCACCCGGGGGGAATGAAAGAGACCCAGTACTTC. As protein: CASSLAHPGGMKETQYF.